Reported below is one TCR beta chain. The antigen is undetermined. The read ends 3 residues shy of where the CDR3 ends; the end is completed using the germline J gene. Genomic DNA, averaging about 1,300 ng per sample, yielded TCR beta CDR3 via immunoSEQ. TCRdb's table, derived via immunoSEQ multiplex PCR, lists solely in-frame clones and lacks some. Its clone listing holds approximately 44,000 clones. Germline CDR1 is SGHVS and CDR2 is FQNEAQ. This CDR3 has 13 residues. Trimming cost V 5 bases and J 4 bases, with 11 bases left between them. These data belong to a study of T cells in women clearing cervical HPV infection. Study summary: With HLA typing for only a few women, HLA confounding remains possible. Regarding the study as a whole: T-cell numbers per sample were unknown and may explain richness differences. TRBV6-7 abundance was lower in cases than controls (roughly 0.11% versus 0.16%).

The sequence came from a woman between 18 and 70 years old with a cervical HPV16 infection that either progressed to CIN3+ or cleared (not recorded which). The sequenced material came from blood buffy coat. The chain has TRBV7-8 and TRBJ1-1, with a weak D call TRBD1 (5 bases). The CDR3 bases that were read are TGTGCCAGCAGCGCGGGGGTGAGCACTGAA. Translated, it gives CASSAGVSTE. The entire CDR3 reads CASSAGVSTEAFF.